A selection of T cell receptor beta chains follows, all from one sample in a study of T cell responses to AZD1222 COVID-19 vaccine. Method: immunoSEQ multiplex PCR; TCRdb's copy keeps in-frame clones and lacks some. The sample has under 150,000 clones, under 95% seen once; the top ten hold roughly 3.1%. Specimen: peripheral blood, collected on day 0 of AZD1222 vaccination. These receptors were taken from an adult in good health. CDR3s include the opening cysteine and the closing phenylalanine or tryptophan. The D gene is left open where the match is weak. Clone size is shown for a subset of rows, as once, few, many or a class of expanded clone.

abundance: -; d_gene: -; j_gene: TRBJ1-2; v_gene: TRBV15; CDR3aa: CATSRDTGSVGGYTF; CDR3nt: TGTGCCACCAGCAGAGATACGGGTTCAGTCGGAGGCTACACCTTC
abundance: -; d_gene: -; j_gene: TRBJ2-1; v_gene: TRBV12-5; CDR3aa: CASGLLGGGVYNEQFF; CDR3nt: TGTGCTAGTGGTTTGCTCGGAGGGGGGGTCTACAATGAGCAGTTCTTC
abundance: -; d_gene: -; j_gene: TRBJ2-1; v_gene: TRBV12-3/TRBV12-4; CDR3aa: CASSFGLASEQFF; CDR3nt: TGTGCCAGCAGTTTCGGGCTAGCGAGCGAGCAGTTCTTC
abundance: -; d_gene: TRBD1; j_gene: TRBJ2-7; v_gene: TRBV30; CDR3aa: CAWSYPTGELGEQYF; CDR3nt: TGTGCCTGGAGTTACCCGACAGGGGAGCTAGGCGAGCAGTACTTC
abundance: -; d_gene: -; j_gene: TRBJ2-7; v_gene: TRBV6-5; CDR3aa: CASSLGHSLNEQYF; CDR3nt: TGTGCCAGCAGTCTAGGACATTCATTGAACGAGCAGTACTTC
abundance: once; d_gene: TRBD2; j_gene: TRBJ2-1; v_gene: TRBV5-6; CDR3aa: CASSFGTSGNWEQFF; CDR3nt: TGTGCCAGCAGCTTCGGGACTAGCGGGAATTGGGAGCAGTTCTTC
abundance: few; d_gene: -; j_gene: TRBJ2-7; v_gene: TRBV18; CDR3aa: CASSPDIMRPNVEYEQYF; CDR3nt: TGTGCCAGCTCACCCGATATAATGCGGCCTAATGTCGAGTACGAGCAGTACTTC
abundance: -; d_gene: -; j_gene: TRBJ2-1; v_gene: TRBV23-1; CDR3aa: CASTLGAGYNEQFF; CDR3nt: TGCGCCAGTACTCTGGGGGCGGGCTACAATGAGCAGTTCTTC
abundance: once; d_gene: -; j_gene: TRBJ1-5; v_gene: TRBV14; CDR3aa: CASSQSPRSPQHF; CDR3nt: TGTGCCAGCAGCCAATCCCCCAGGTCGCCCCAGCATTTT
abundance: -; d_gene: -; j_gene: TRBJ1-5; v_gene: TRBV10-3; CDR3aa: CAIGDGGTEQPQHF; CDR3nt: TGTGCCATCGGGGACGGGGGGACCGAACAGCCCCAGCATTTT